The rows below give T cell receptor beta chains drawn from one sample of a study of blood T cell repertoires in COVID-19. Method: immunoSEQ multiplex PCR; TCRdb's copy keeps in-frame clones and lacks some. The data hold roughly 170,000 clones, with 70% to 85% observed a single time. Sequences were obtained from PBMCs or T cells enriched from blood (not recorded which). All receptors derive from a man aged 50 to 59 who had recovered from COVID-19. Each CDR3 is given with its conserved first and last residue. A D gene is named only where the DNA matches it firmly. A clone size is listed for some rows: how often the clone was seen (once, few, many), or a class if it is expanded.

j_call v_call clone_size d_call cdr3_aa cdr3_nt
TRBJ1-4 TRBV19 . TRBD1 CASSIQGADEKLFF TGTGCCAGTAGTATACAGGGGGCGGATGAAAAACTGTTTTTT
TRBJ2-1 TRBV12-5 . TRBD1 CASGLVGEDRASYNEQFF TGTGCTAGTGGTTTGGTAGGCGAAGACAGGGCCTCCTACAATGAGCAGTTCTTC
TRBJ2-7 TRBV27 . . CASRQDSYEQYF TGTGCCAGCCGACAGGACTCCTACGAGCAGTACTTC
TRBJ1-1 TRBV5-1 . . CASSLGAGTEAFF TGCGCCAGCAGCTTGGGGGCGGGAACTGAAGCTTTCTTT
TRBJ1-1 TRBV6-5 . TRBD1 CASRAGTGGNMEAFF TGTGCCAGCAGGGCCGGGACAGGGGGGAATATGGAAGCTTTCTTT
TRBJ1-2 TRBV10-3 . . CAIRTQGADGYTF TGTGCCATCAGGACACAAGGGGCGGATGGCTACACCTTC
TRBJ2-1 TRBV12-3/TRBV12-4 once . CASSRGAGNEQFF TGTGCCAGCAGCCGGGGGGCCGGTAATGAGCAGTTCTTC
TRBJ2-7 TRBV9 . . CASSVSGQGNEQYF TGTGCCAGCAGCGTATCAGGGCAGGGCAACGAGCAGTACTTC
TRBJ2-4 TRBV5-5 . TRBD1 CASSPGTGDKLGDIQYF TGTGCCAGCAGCCCTGGGACAGGGGACAAGTTGGGAGACATTCAGTACTTC
TRBJ2-1 TRBV9 few TRBD2 CASSVGTGGAYNEQFF TGTGCCAGCAGCGTAGGGACGGGGGGAGCCTACAATGAGCAGTTCTTC
TRBJ2-7 TRBV19 . TRBD1 CASSMTGWPYEQYF TGTGCCAGTAGTATGACAGGGTGGCCCTACGAGCAGTACTTC
TRBJ2-5 TRBV24-1 . TRBD2 CATSEGSGVIQETQYF TGTGCCACCAGTGAGGGTAGCGGGGTTATCCAAGAGACCCAGTACTTC
TRBJ2-5 TRBV2 . . CASSADQETQYF TGTGCCAGCAGTGCTGACCAAGAGACCCAGTACTTC
TRBJ2-4 TRBV4-2 . TRBD1 CASSQDWTGGNIQYF TGTGCCAGCAGCCAAGATTGGACAGGGGGTAACATTCAGTACTTC
TRBJ1-1 TRBV3-1/TRBV3-2 few . CASSLAMNTEAFF TGTGCCAGCAGCCTAGCAATGAACACTGAAGCTTTCTTT
TRBJ1-4 TRBV3-1/TRBV3-2 . . CASGGGATNEKLFF TGTGCCAGCGGGGGAGGCGCAACTAATGAAAAACTGTTTTTT
TRBJ1-1 TRBV18 . . CASSPYQRSMNTEAFF TGTGCCAGCTCTCCCTATCAACGTAGCATGAACACTGAAGCTTTCTTT
TRBJ1-1 TRBV19 . . CASSKQGINTEAFF TGTGCCAGTAGTAAACAGGGTATCAACACTGAAGCTTTCTTT
TRBJ2-3 TRBV9 once TRBD2 CASSVGIAGWSDTQYF TGTGCCAGCAGCGTAGGAATAGCGGGGTGGTCAGATACGCAGTATTTT
TRBJ1-6 TRBV4-1 . . CASSQAPPAGSYNSPLHF TGCGCCAGCAGCCAAGCCCCCCCTGCGGGTTCTTATAATTCACCCCTCCACTTT
TRBJ1-1 TRBV19 . . CASSPRDQGMNTEAFF TGTGCCAGTAGTCCACGGGACCAGGGGATGAACACTGAAGCTTTCTTT
TRBJ2-2 TRBV11-2 . . CASSFFRDNTGELFF TGTGCCAGCAGCTTTTTCCGGGATAACACCGGGGAGCTGTTTTTT